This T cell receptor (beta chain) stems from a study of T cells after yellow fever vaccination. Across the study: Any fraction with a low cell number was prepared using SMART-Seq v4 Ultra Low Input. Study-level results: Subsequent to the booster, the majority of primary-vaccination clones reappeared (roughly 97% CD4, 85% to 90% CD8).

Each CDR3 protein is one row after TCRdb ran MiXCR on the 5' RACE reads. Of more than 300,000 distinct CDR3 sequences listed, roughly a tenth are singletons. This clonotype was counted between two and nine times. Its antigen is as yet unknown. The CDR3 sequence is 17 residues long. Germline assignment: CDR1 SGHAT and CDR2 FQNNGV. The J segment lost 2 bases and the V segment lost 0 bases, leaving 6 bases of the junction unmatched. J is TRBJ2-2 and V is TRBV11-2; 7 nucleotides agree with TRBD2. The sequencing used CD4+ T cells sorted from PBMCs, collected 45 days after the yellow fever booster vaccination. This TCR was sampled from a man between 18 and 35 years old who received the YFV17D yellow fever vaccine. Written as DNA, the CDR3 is TGTGCCAGCAGCTTAGATGGGCGGGGGATAAACACCGGGGAGCTGTTTTTT. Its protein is CASSLDGRGINTGELFF.